Listed below are T cell receptor beta chains from one sample, sequenced in a study of blood T cells in healthy people across ages. Using its own MiXCR run on the 5' RACE reads, TCRdb lists one record per CDR3 protein. Counted here are 800,000 to 1,000,000 distinct CDR3 sequences, around 49% occurring once; the ten biggest clones make up over 10%. Sequencing used blood. The receptors here all came from a man between 25 and 39 years old in good health. Each CDR3 is given with its conserved first and last residue. Each record gives: clone size, J gene, D gene, V gene, CDR3 protein, CDR3 DNA. A D gene is named only where the DNA matches it firmly. Only part of the rows carry a size: once, few, many, or a class if the clone is expanded.

clone size: NA
J gene: TRBJ2-1
D gene: TRBD2
V gene: TRBV7-2
CDR3 protein: CASSQGSGGPRDEQFF
CDR3 DNA: TGTGCCAGCAGCCAGGGTAGCGGGGGGCCTCGAGATGAGCAGTTCTTC

clone size: NA
J gene: TRBJ2-6
D gene: TRBD1
V gene: TRBV20-1
CDR3 protein: CSAAQGAPGANVLTF
CDR3 DNA: TGCAGTGCTGCACAGGGGGCGCCTGGGGCCAACGTCCTGACTTTC

clone size: NA
J gene: TRBJ1-3
D gene: NA
V gene: TRBV13
CDR3 protein: CASSLQGKFGNTIYF
CDR3 DNA: TGTGCCAGCAGCTTACAGGGTAAATTTGGAAACACCATATATTTT

clone size: NA
J gene: TRBJ1-2
D gene: NA
V gene: TRBV7-9
CDR3 protein: CASSTLRAANYGYTF
CDR3 DNA: TGTGCCAGCAGTACCCTGCGGGCGGCTAACTATGGCTACACCTTC

clone size: few
J gene: TRBJ1-1
D gene: TRBD1
V gene: TRBV20-1
CDR3 protein: CSAPAGGHTEAFF
CDR3 DNA: TGCAGTGCGCCGGCAGGGGGTCATACTGAAGCTTTCTTT

clone size: few
J gene: TRBJ2-3
D gene: TRBD2
V gene: TRBV20-1
CDR3 protein: CSASTSGGATDTQYF
CDR3 DNA: TGCAGTGCTAGTACTAGCGGGGGAGCCACAGATACGCAGTATTTT

clone size: few
J gene: TRBJ1-2
D gene: TRBD1
V gene: TRBV6-4
CDR3 protein: CASSDSGQGNGYTF
CDR3 DNA: TGTGCCAGCAGTGACTCGGGACAGGGTAATGGCTACACCTTC

clone size: many
J gene: TRBJ1-2
D gene: NA
V gene: TRBV2
CDR3 protein: CASSEEGMGYGYTF
CDR3 DNA: TGTGCCAGCAGTGAAGAGGGCATGGGGTATGGCTACACCTTC

clone size: NA
J gene: TRBJ1-1
D gene: NA
V gene: TRBV7-2
CDR3 protein: CASSPEGPANTEAFF
CDR3 DNA: TGTGCCAGCAGCCCAGAGGGACCTGCGAACACTGAAGCTTTCTTT

clone size: NA
J gene: TRBJ1-1
D gene: TRBD1
V gene: TRBV7-9
CDR3 protein: CASSLDLQGTEAFF
CDR3 DNA: TGTGCCAGCAGCTTAGATCTACAGGGGACTGAAGCTTTCTTT

clone size: NA
J gene: TRBJ1-2
D gene: NA
V gene: TRBV12-3/TRBV12-4
CDR3 protein: CASSTGGSFRRYGYTF
CDR3 DNA: TGTGCCAGCAGTACTGGGGGGAGCTTCCGCCGGTATGGCTACACCTTC

clone size: NA
J gene: TRBJ1-2
D gene: NA
V gene: TRBV7-2
CDR3 protein: CASTVRGRGYTF
CDR3 DNA: TGTGCCAGCACCGTACGGGGTCGGGGCTACACCTTC

clone size: NA
J gene: TRBJ1-6
D gene: NA
V gene: TRBV12-3/TRBV12-4
CDR3 protein: CASSFEASTNNSPLHF
CDR3 DNA: TGTGCCAGCAGTTTCGAGGCGAGCACCAATAATTCACCCCTCCACTTT

clone size: NA
J gene: TRBJ1-2
D gene: NA
V gene: TRBV7-9
CDR3 protein: CASGLSTGNYGYTF
CDR3 DNA: TGTGCCAGCGGCCTTTCTACAGGGAACTATGGCTACACCTTC

clone size: NA
J gene: TRBJ1-1
D gene: NA
V gene: TRBV4-1
CDR3 protein: CASSQGSGLNTEAFF
CDR3 DNA: TGCGCCAGCAGCCAAGGGAGCGGTCTGAACACTGAAGCTTTCTTT

clone size: few
J gene: TRBJ2-1
D gene: NA
V gene: TRBV5-1
CDR3 protein: CASSLEVGHGSRNEQFF
CDR3 DNA: TGCGCCAGCAGCTTGGAGGTGGGGCATGGTTCTCGCAATGAGCAGTTCTTC

clone size: NA
J gene: TRBJ2-7
D gene: NA
V gene: TRBV30
CDR3 protein: CAWSGTGTYEQYF
CDR3 DNA: TGTGCCTGGAGTGGAACAGGCACCTACGAGCAGTACTTC

clone size: NA
J gene: TRBJ1-4
D gene: NA
V gene: TRBV12-3/TRBV12-4
CDR3 protein: CAGSPTGPNEKLFF
CDR3 DNA: TGTGCCGGCAGTCCAACGGGACCTAATGAAAAACTGTTTTTT

clone size: NA
J gene: TRBJ2-3
D gene: TRBD2
V gene: TRBV25-1
CDR3 protein: CASSNGAGEHTATQYF
CDR3 DNA: TGTGCCAGCAGCAACGGCGCGGGAGAACACACAGCTACGCAGTATTTT

clone size: NA
J gene: TRBJ2-1
D gene: NA
V gene: TRBV5-1
CDR3 protein: CASSSHQGAPYNEQFF
CDR3 DNA: TGCGCCAGCAGTTCTCATCAGGGTGCCCCTTACAATGAGCAGTTCTTC

clone size: NA
J gene: TRBJ1-1
D gene: TRBD1
V gene: TRBV20-1
CDR3 protein: CSAPRRTGGTEAFF
CDR3 DNA: TGCAGTGCTCCCCGAAGGACAGGGGGCACTGAAGCTTTCTTT

clone size: once
J gene: TRBJ2-3
D gene: NA
V gene: TRBV20-1
CDR3 protein: CSAKPKSWYF
CDR3 DNA: TGCAGTGCTAAGCCTAAATCATGGTATTTT

clone size: few
J gene: TRBJ1-1
D gene: NA
V gene: TRBV2
CDR3 protein: CATQTDNTEAFF
CDR3 DNA: TGTGCCACCCAGACAGATAACACTGAAGCTTTCTTT